This record concerns one TCR beta chain sequence. The target antigen is unknown. TCRdb keeps only in-frame clones here, not all; method: immunoSEQ multiplex PCR. The table lists under 150,000 clones, 70% to 90% of them singletons. The source of the sample is a study of T cell responses to AZD1222 COVID-19 vaccine. Overall study results and limits: Targets within unmutated variant regions were reportedly found for nearly half of spike-specific TCRs. Donor demographics were predominantly white British with a female majority; clonal diversity may be underestimated.

Per germline, CDR1 MNHEY and CDR2 SMNVEV (reference sequence). The CDR3 is made up of 14 amino acids. V was clipped by 3 bases and J by 4 bases, with 12 bases between them. The V gene is TRBV27, the J gene TRBJ1-2; no reliable D call. The sample consisted of peripheral blood, taken on day 0 of AZD1222 vaccination. This clonotype was obtained from an adult in good health. The CDR3 region is CASSFSGLTYGYTF. The DNA for the CDR3 is TGTGCCAGCAGTTTCTCCGGGTTGACCTATGGCTACACCTTC.